This T cell receptor beta chain came from a study of T cell repertoires in cytomegalovirus infection (dated by TCRdb to about 2019). Concerning the study at large: Donor HLA type was relevant to the analysis, as public TCR beta signatures indicated carriage of CMV infection together with the matching HLA type. Results and caveats for the whole study, not just this receptor: The ex vivo response was dominated by HLA-C-restricted CMV-specific TCR beta clonotypes, which also provided the single most frequent clonotype in two of eight donors. Carriers of CMV infection plus the relevant HLA type were discriminated by the cumulative frequency of public TCR beta family members in the study cohort and in an independent approximately 340-donor cohort.

Worth noting for this clonotype: The antigen it recognizes is unknown. No base qualities exist here, and no much larger clone lies one base off it.

TCRdb lists the instrument as Illumina HiSeq 1500. TCRdb reworked the public reads: Q25 trimming with fastp, MiXCR clone assembly, productive beta chains retained. Duplicate CDR3 protein sequences are folded into a single record with the most common DNA and genes. The sample profile shows some 180,000 distinct CDR3 sequences; roughly 9% of them were found once. The top ten clonotypes cover approximately 4.3% of the sample. Germline trimming amounts to 9 bases on V and 5 bases on J, with 13 as the count of junction bases outside the gene matches. Inclusive of the bounding cysteine and phenylalanine, the CDR3 is 17 residues long. Only CDR3 DNA is held: 51 bases, read in frame from base 1. CDR1 and CDR2, per the germline V gene, are MDHEN and SYDVKM.

Sample: PBMCs. In this chain, TRBV28 is recombined with TRBJ1-4; 12 central bases correspond to TRBD1. The TCR comes from a human donor in good health (CMV status not recorded). Some clones in this sample may be carry-over from other donors' samples. The CDR3 protein: CASRKRDRGLGNEKLFF. The DNA is as follows: TGTGCCAGTCGTAAAAGGGACAGGGGGCTTGGAAATGAAAAACTGTTTTTT.